This T cell receptor beta chain was sequenced in a study of T cells in Graves' hyperthyroidism and ophthalmopathy. RNA transcripts yielded amplified TCR beta CDR3 regions. In the first-round RT-PCR of the TCR CDR3, the HTBI primer set was used. TCRdb analysed the multiplex PCR reads with MiXCR anew, one entry per CDR3 protein. The repertoire holds roughly 580,000 distinct CDR3 sequences, with 46% as singletons. Aged 18 to 65, the patients had hyperthyroidism that was newly diagnosed and had lasted under 2 months. Exclusions: uncontrolled infection, other autoimmune disease, pregnancy, lactation. Study conclusions and caveats: Most thyroid clonotypes that were expanded above 0.001 also turned up in blood.

The germline V gene encodes CDR1 SGDLS and CDR2 YYNGEE. This CDR3 is built from 16 residues. V shed 3 bases and J 0 bases; nucleotides not matched to a gene: 7. There are a few counts of this clonotype. Its antigen remains unidentified. V gene TRBV9 combines with J gene TRBJ1-2, with 8 bases matching TRBD1. This TCR was recovered from a woman between 18 and 30 years old with Graves' hyperthyroidism. The material sequenced was peripheral blood or thyroid tissue (not recorded which). The CDR3 spells CASSAGTGEANYGYTF. In DNA, the CDR3 is TGTGCCAGCAGCGCAGGGACAGGAGAAGCTAACTATGGCTACACCTTC.